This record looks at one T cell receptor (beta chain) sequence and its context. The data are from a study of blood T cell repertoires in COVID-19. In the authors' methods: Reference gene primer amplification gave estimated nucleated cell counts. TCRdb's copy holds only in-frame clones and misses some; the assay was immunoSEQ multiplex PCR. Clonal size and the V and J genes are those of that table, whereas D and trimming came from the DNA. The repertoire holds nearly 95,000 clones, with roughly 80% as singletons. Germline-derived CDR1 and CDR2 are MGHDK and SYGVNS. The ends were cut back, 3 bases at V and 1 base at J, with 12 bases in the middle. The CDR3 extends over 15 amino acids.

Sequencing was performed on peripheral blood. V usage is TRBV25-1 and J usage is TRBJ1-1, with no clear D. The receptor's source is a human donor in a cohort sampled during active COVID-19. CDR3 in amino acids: CASSDPGLPNTEAFF. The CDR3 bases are TGTGCCAGCAGTGACCCTGGGCTTCCGAACACTGAAGCTTTCTTT.